This entry lists 10 T cell receptor beta chains sequenced from one sample in a study of control samples from healthy donors and cancer patients. The table came from immunoSEQ multiplex PCR; TCRdb's copy has only in-frame clones and leaves some out. The table records approximately 50,000 clones, 87% of them present only once. Sample: PBMCs. The origin of the receptors is a man between 60 and 75 years old with head and neck cancer.

J is TRBJ2-5 and V is TRBV4-3; TRBD1 matches 7 bases. The V segment lost 4 bases and the J segment 2 bases; nucleotides outside the gene matches: 7. CDR3 length equals 15 residues. In germline, CDR1 is LGHNA, CDR2 YSLEER. The CDR3 bases are TGCGCCAGCAGCCGACTACCGGACAGGCAAGAGACCCAGTACTTC. Protein: CASSRLPDRQETQYF.

The rearrangement uses TRBV7-9 and TRBJ2-2; 7 positions match TRBD1. The germline V gene encodes CDR1 SEHNR and CDR2 FQNEAQ (reference sequence). V gave up 6 bases and J gave up 6 bases; unmatched junction bases: 7. The CDR3 is 14 amino acids. This CDR3 reads CASSLQGNAGELFF. CDR3 in DNA: TGTGCCAGCAGTCTACAGGGGAATGCCGGGGAGCTGTTTTTT. The whole variable domain, filled in from reference TRBV7-9 and TRBJ2-2, reads DTGVSQNPRHKITKRGQNVTFRCDPISEHNRLYWYRQTLGQGPEFLTYFQNEAQLEKSRLLSDRFSAERPKGSFSTLEIQRTEQGDSAMYLCASSLQGNAGELFFGEGSRLTVL.

This rearrangement joins TRBV3-1 (or the pseudogene TRBV3-2) to TRBJ2-3; 8 bases fit TRBD1. V shed 5 bases, J shed 3 bases, and the junction held 7 bases outside the gene matches. From germline, CDR1 is LGHDT and CDR2 YNNKEL (reference sequence). The CDR3 extends over 15 amino acids. CDR3 sequence reads: CASSSGTGFTDTQYF. The CDR3 DNA reads TGTGCCAGCAGCTCCGGGACAGGCTTTACAGATACGCAGTATTTT.

In regard to this clone: Other DNA sequences in the same sample also yield this CDR3. CDR3 in DNA: TGTGCCAGTAGTCCCGGGACAGCTAGCAATCAGCCCCAGCATTTT. Amino acids: CASSPGTASNQPQHF. The V call is TRBV19, the J call TRBJ1-5, with TRBD1 matching over 7 bases. The germline V gene encodes CDR1 LNHDA and CDR2 SQIVND (reference sequence). The trim removed 5 bases at V and 0 bases at J, leaving 4 bases unmatched. The CDR3 contains 15 residues.

The chain has TRBV2 and TRBJ1-2; D is undetermined. CDR1 is SNHLY and CDR2 is FYNNEI in the germline V gene. CDR3 length: 12 amino acids. Trimming left V 2 bases short and J 4 bases short, with 5 bases between. The CDR3 region is CASSEQAYGYTF. For the CDR3, the DNA is TGTGCCAGCAGTGAACAGGCCTATGGCTACACCTTC.

The rearrangement links TRBV6-5 to TRBJ1-1; D is possibly TRBD1 (6 bases). Trimming took off 8 bases at V and 4 bases at J, with 14 bases between the two ends. CDR3 length: 13 residues. Germline assignment: CDR1 MNHEY and CDR2 SVGAGI. The CDR3 is CASRGGGGTEAFF. The CDR3 DNA sequence: TGTGCCAGCCGGGGAGGAGGGGGCACTGAAGCTTTCTTT.

This chain connects TRBV6-5 to TRBJ2-7; D is uncertain. Trimming took off 6 bases at V and 6 bases at J, with 12 bases between the two ends. From germline, CDR1 is MNHEY and CDR2 SVGAGI. The CDR3 is 12 amino acids. CDR3 coding DNA: TGTGCCAGCAGAGTTCACCTCGGCGAGCAGTACTTC. Translating it yields CASRVHLGEQYF.

There are a few counts of this clone. V and J are TRBV7-6 and TRBJ2-1, with TRBD1 matching over 9 bases. Unmatched junction bases numbered 6, after V lost 5 bases and J lost 7 bases. CDR3 length: 14 residues. The germline CDR1 and CDR2 sequences are SGHVS and FNYEAQ. The CDR3 DNA follows: TGTGCCAGCAGCACACAGGGGGCTCTTAATGAGCAGTTCTTC. Its protein is CASSTQGALNEQFF.

In DNA, the CDR3 is TGTGCCACCAGTGATTTGGTCAATTCAGGGCCATATACGCAGTATTTT. Its protein is CATSDLVNSGPYTQYF. The rearrangement joins TRBV24-1 to TRBJ2-3, with a weak D call TRBD1 (5 bases). The CDR3 runs 16 residues. Trimming removed 0 bases at V and 7 bases at J, with 16 bases between. The germline CDR1 and CDR2 sequences are KGHDR and SFDVKD.

This clone has just one count. The gene calls are TRBV9 and TRBJ2-3, with unresolved D. CDR1 is SGDLS, CDR2 YYNGEE, per germline. V lost 3 bases to trimming and J lost 6 bases, with 11 bases between them. The CDR3 extends over 13 amino acids. The CDR3 region is CASSADQLDTQYF. The CDR3 region has the DNA TGTGCCAGCAGCGCCGACCAACTGGATACGCAGTATTTT.